A single sample gave rise to the 2 T cell receptor beta chains below, sequenced in a study of OX40 agonist ivuxolimab in advanced cancers. Here immunoSEQ multiplex PCR was the method, and the copy in TCRdb shows in-frame clones only, minus some. The sample lists over 35,000 clones; 70% to 90% were seen once. Sequencing was performed on CD4+ or CD8+ T cells sorted from blood, taken in a trial of the OX40 agonist ivuxolimab. These receptors were collected from an adult with an advanced solid tumor such as melanoma, head and neck, liver or kidney cancer.

In its sample, this clone was seen once. The chain joins TRBV9 to TRBJ1-4; a possible D gene is TRBD1 (6 bases). Trimming took 7 bases from V and 8 from J, leaving 15 bases between them. CDR3 length: 13 residues. Germline CDR1 reads SGDLS; CDR2 reads YYNGEE. DNA for the CDR3: TGTGCCAGCGGGGGCAGTTCTCAGGAAAAACTGTTTTTT. Protein: CASGGSSQEKLFF. Supplemented by reference TRBV9 and TRBJ1-4, the full variable domain reads DSGVTQTPKHLITATGQRVTLRCSPRSGDLSVYWYQQSLDQGLQFLIQYYNGEERAKGNILERFSAQQFPDLHSELNLSSLELGDSALYFCASGGSSQEKLFFGSGTQLSVL.

The gene calls are TRBV4-1 and TRBJ1-6; D possibly corresponds to TRBD1 (6 bases). Germline CDR1 is MGHRA and CDR2 is YSYEKL. Trimming stripped 8 bases from V and 7 bases from J, with 21 bases between. There are 16 residues in the CDR3. The CDR3 loop reads CASVYREKGRNSPLHF. The CDR3 region has the DNA TGCGCCAGCGTTTACAGGGAAAAAGGTCGAAATTCACCCCTCCACTTT.